The 4 T cell receptor beta chains presented below share a single source sample, sequenced in a study of OX40 agonist ivuxolimab in advanced cancers. Clones were read by immunoSEQ multiplex PCR, and TCRdb kept only the in-frame ones, dropping some. Here the sample spans 81,000 or so clones, roughly 91% being singletons. The sequenced sample was CD4+ or CD8+ T cells sorted from blood, obtained in a trial of the OX40 agonist ivuxolimab. The source of these receptors is an adult with an advanced solid tumor such as melanoma, head and neck, liver or kidney cancer.

This clone was counted a single time. The V call is TRBV5-1, the J call TRBJ1-6, with D possibly being TRBD1 (6 bases). The CDR3 consists of 18 residues. Germline CDR1 and CDR2: SGHRS and YFSETQ. V lost 4 bases to trimming and J lost 2 bases, with 19 bases between them. The CDR3 sequence: CASSLNPGDRTYNSPLHF. The CDR3 nucleotides are TGCGCCAGCAGCCTAAACCCAGGGGACCGCACCTATAATTCACCCCTCCACTTT.

The V and J genes are TRBV6-5 and TRBJ1-5; 7 bases fit TRBD1. This CDR3 comprises 13 residues. CDR1 and CDR2 from the germline V gene are MNHEY and SVGAGI. Losses at the gene ends were 7 bases for V and 2 bases for J; bases not matched to a gene: 2. The CDR3 reads CASNDRGNQPQHF. The CDR3, as DNA: TGTGCCAGCAACGACAGGGGCAATCAGCCCCAGCATTTT.

This chain links TRBV5-4 with TRBJ2-5; 13 bases match TRBD2. In germline, CDR1 is SGHNT, CDR2 YYREEE (reference sequence). The J segment lost 1 base and the V segment lost 4 bases, leaving 4 bases of the junction unmatched. The CDR3 has 16 residues. For the CDR3, the DNA is TGTGCCAGCAGCCCGAGACTAGCGGGGGGCCAAGAGACCCAGTACTTC. Amino acid sequence: CASSPRLAGGQETQYF.

This clone occurred a few times. The J gene is TRBJ2-7, the V gene TRBV7-2, with 7 bases that match TRBD1. V shed 1 base and J 1 base; nucleotides not matched to a gene: 1. The germline CDR1 and CDR2 sequences are SGHTA and FQGNSA. CDR3 size: 14 residues. The CDR3 coding sequence is TGTGCCAGCAGCTTAGGGGGACAGTCCTACGAGCAGTACTTC. This translates into CASSLGGQSYEQYF.